One sample yielded the 7 T cell receptor beta chains listed below, sequenced in a study of cytomegalovirus exposure and HLA in healthy donors. Assay used: immunoSEQ multiplex PCR; TCRdb lists only in-frame clones, some missing. This sample yields about 74,000 clones, of which 94% are seen a single time; around 1.5% belongs to the top ten. The specimen sequenced was PBMCs. All receptors come from a young man in good health and CMV-seropositive.

This chain uses TRBV18 with TRBJ2-3; D possibly corresponds to TRBD1 (6 bases). The germline gives CDR1 KGHSH, CDR2 LQKENI. The V and J ends lost 5 bases and 6 bases respectively, with 30 bases between them. This CDR3 region has 19 residues. The CDR3 bases are TGTGCCAGCTCAATCTCCAGGACCGGGACATCCCTCAGTCAGGATACGCAGTATTTT. Its translation is CASSISRTGTSLSQDTQYF.

The chain employs TRBV6-5 and TRBJ2-6; D call uncertain. Per the germline V gene, CDR1 is MNHEY and CDR2 is SVGAGI. The ends were cut back, 1 base at V and 0 bases at J, with 4 bases in the middle. This CDR3 has 15 residues. As DNA, the CDR3 is TGTGCCAGCAGTTACTGGAGCTCTGGGGCCAACGTCCTGACTTTC. Protein: CASSYWSSGANVLTF.

V gene TRBV9 combines with J gene TRBJ2-1; TRBD2 matches 7 bases. Germline V gene data show CDR1 as SGDLS and CDR2 as YYNGEE. This CDR3 spans 17 amino acids. V lost 0 bases, J lost 2 bases, and 8 bases stayed unmatched. The CDR3 region has the DNA TGTGCCAGCAGCGTAGGGGCTAGCGGATCGACCTACAATGAGCAGTTCTTC. This translates into CASSVGASGSTYNEQFF.

J is TRBJ2-7 and V is TRBV7-9, with a weak D call TRBD1 (6 bases). The germline V gene has CDR1 SEHNR and CDR2 FQNEAQ (reference sequence). With 5 bases removed from V and 3 bases from J, the gap between germline ends came to 17 bases. This CDR3 region has 15 residues. DNA for the CDR3: TGTGCCAGCAGCCCCCCGGGAACAGGGCTCTACGAGCAGTACTTC. This gives the protein CASSPPGTGLYEQYF.

This clone appeared once. This chain connects TRBV4-2 to TRBJ2-7, with TRBD2 matching 9 bases. This CDR3 region has 17 residues. CDR1 is LGHNA, CDR2 YNFKEQ, per germline. With 2 bases clipped from V and 2 bases from J, the junction kept 10 bases outside the gene matches. CDR3 sequence: CASSQTSSGTFTYEQYF. In DNA, the CDR3 is TGTGCCAGCAGCCAAACCTCTAGCGGGACCTTTACCTACGAGCAGTACTTC.

The rearrangement links TRBV2 to TRBJ2-3, with D possibly TRBD2 on 5 matching bases. The V and J ends lost 8 bases and 3 bases respectively, with 12 bases between them. The CDR3 is made up of 13 amino acids. Looked up from germline, CDR1 is SNHLY and CDR2 is FYNNEI. CDR3 amino acids: CASRGPRTDTQYF. As DNA, the CDR3 is TGTGCCAGCCGCGGGCCGAGAACAGATACGCAGTATTTT.

The chain recombines TRBV7-9 with TRBJ1-4; the D is unclear. Germline V gene data show CDR1 as SEHNR and CDR2 as FQNEAQ (reference sequence). V was clipped by 2 bases and J by 1 base, with 11 bases between them. The CDR3 extends over 16 amino acids. CDR3 amino acids: CASSLTGMRTNEKLFF. Here the CDR3 DNA reads TGTGCCAGCAGCTTAACGGGGATGAGAACTAATGAAAAACTGTTTTTT.